This TCR beta chain was captured by sequencing in a study of OX40 agonist ivuxolimab in advanced cancers. Only in-frame clones appear in the TCRdb table, and some are missing; sequencing was by immunoSEQ multiplex PCR. This table holds about 18,000 clones, around 87% found once. The CDR3 spans 15 residues. Trimming cost V 0 bases and J 1 base, with 10 bases left between them. From germline, CDR1 is SGDLS and CDR2 YYNGEE. Sequencing used CD4+ or CD8+ T cells sorted from blood, obtained in a trial of the OX40 agonist ivuxolimab. This sequence originates from an adult with an advanced solid tumor such as melanoma, head and neck, liver or kidney cancer. The gene calls are TRBV9 and TRBJ1-1; perhaps TRBD1 as D (6 bases). As DNA, the CDR3 is TGTGCCAGCAGCGTAGATCAGGGACAGAACACTGAAGCTTTCTTT. This codes for CASSVDQGQNTEAFF.